This T cell receptor (beta chain) was captured by sequencing in a study of naive and memory T cell subsets. This CDR3 has 15 residues. V lost 5 bases and J 5 bases, leaving 16 bases between the germline ends. The V gene's germline CDR1 is SGHTA and CDR2 FQGTGA. Broader study findings: In naive cells, over 95% of TCR sequences were seen only once. Especially in CD8 cells, naive repertoires contained a few larger clonotypes, possibly CD45RA-re-expressing memory cells. Diversity fell and Gini index rose from naive through CM, EM, EMRA. Clonotypes here are unpaired alpha or beta chain sequences.

As to this clonotype: Its antigen is undetermined.

The beta constant-region primer was an equimolar mix of two oligonucleotides covering TRBC1 and TRBC2. Nested alpha and beta constant-region primers with the SP2 primer drove four PCR rounds on ligated cDNA. TCRdb reprocessed the UMI-ligation and nested PCR reads via MiXCR and lists one record per CDR3 protein. The repertoire holds over 65,000 distinct CDR3 sequences, with 9% to 9.5% as singletons. The V call is TRBV7-3, the J call TRBJ2-1, with a tentative D call TRBD1 (6 bases). The sequence derives from a human donor in good health. The material sequenced was naive CD8+ T cells from blood. The CDR3 nucleotides read TGTGCCAGCAGCCTACCCGGGACACTTAACAATGAGCAGTTCTTC. Translating gives CASSLPGTLNNEQFF.